This is a list of T cell receptor beta chains from one sample in a study of cytomegalovirus exposure and HLA in healthy donors. The method was immunoSEQ multiplex PCR; TCRdb's version includes in-frame clones alone and lacks a portion of them. The top ten clones hold roughly 9.8% of a sample with roughly 120,000 clones, roughly three fifths of them seen once. Sequenced input: PBMCs. Receptors originate from a woman between 40 and 55 years old in good health and CMV-seropositive. The CDR3 runs from the conserved cysteine through the conserved F or W. Each record gives: V gene, J gene, clone size, CDR3 length, D gene, CDR3 DNA, CDR3 protein. The D gene is left open where the match is weak. Size is stated for part of the rows, as once, few or many counts, or as a class when the clone is expanded.

TRBV5-6	TRBJ2-7	NA	15	NA	TGTGCCAGCAGCCCGAACTTGACACCATCCTACGAGCAGTACTTC	CASSPNLTPSYEQYF
TRBV7-9	TRBJ2-2	NA	14	TRBD1	TGTTCCAGCAGCACCCCCGGACAGGCCGGGGAGCTGTTTTTT	CSSSTPGQAGELFF
TRBV28	TRBJ1-4	NA	15	TRBD1	TGTGCCAGCATCTCCGGACAGGAGGTTTCGGAAAAACTGTTTTTT	CASISGQEVSEKLFF
TRBV7-9	TRBJ2-4	once	18	NA	TGTGCCAGCAGCTTAGAAGTAGTAGTCACTCTAGCCAAAAACATTCAGTACTTC	CASSLEVVVTLAKNIQYF
TRBV9	TRBJ1-1	NA	13	NA	TGTGCTTCTCGGGGGTTAGGAGACACTGAAGCTTTCTTT	CASRGLGDTEAFF
TRBV14	TRBJ2-1	NA	11	NA	TGTGCCAGCAGCCAATTCACTAGGTCGTTCTTC	CASSQFTRSFF
TRBV30	TRBJ2-7	NA	15	TRBD2	TGTGCCTGGAGTGAGGGCGGGAGTGGGTCCTACGAGCAGTACTTC	CAWSEGGSGSYEQYF
TRBV11-3	TRBJ2-5	few	14	NA	TGTGCCAGCAGCTTAGATTCGGGCCAAGAGACCCAGTACTTC	CASSLDSGQETQYF
TRBV7-2	TRBJ2-3	few	15	TRBD1	TGTGCCAGCAGCTCCCGGGACAGGGGCACAGATACGCAGTATTTT	CASSSRDRGTDTQYF
TRBV7-6	TRBJ2-1	NA	16	NA	TGTGCCAGCAGCTCACTATTCTTTACTGGCTACAATGAGCAGTTCTTC	CASSSLFFTGYNEQFF
TRBV28	TRBJ2-5	NA	13	NA	TGTGCCAGCAGTTTACGTACTCTGGAGACCCAGTACTTC	CASSLRTLETQYF
TRBV4-3	TRBJ1-5	few	18	NA	TGCGCCAGCAGCCAAGAATTCGCCAGGGGCTATAGCAATCAGCCCCAGCATTTT	CASSQEFARGYSNQPQHF
TRBV12-5	TRBJ2-7	NA	14	TRBD2	TGTGCTAGTGTAGGACTAGCGGGAGCCGTGGAGCAGTACTTC	CASVGLAGAVEQYF
TRBV6-5	TRBJ2-7	NA	15	TRBD1	TGTGCCAGCAGTGCTGACAGGGGGAGATCCTACGAGCAGTACTTC	CASSADRGRSYEQYF
TRBV18	TRBJ2-6	NA	16	NA	TGTGCCAGCTCACCAGCGTTTAGCTCTGGGGCCAACGTCCTGACTTTC	CASSPAFSSGANVLTF
TRBV28	TRBJ1-1	once	13	TRBD1	TGTGCCGGACAGGGGGCAGGAAGCACTGAAGCTTTCTTT	CAGQGAGSTEAFF
TRBV7-2	TRBJ2-7	NA	14	TRBD2	TGTGCCAGCAGCTTACAGGGACTACCCTACGAGCAGTACTTC	CASSLQGLPYEQYF
TRBV7-2	TRBJ1-1	NA	14	NA	TGTGCCAGCAGCTTAAACTCGGGGGACACTGAAGCTTTCTTT	CASSLNSGDTEAFF